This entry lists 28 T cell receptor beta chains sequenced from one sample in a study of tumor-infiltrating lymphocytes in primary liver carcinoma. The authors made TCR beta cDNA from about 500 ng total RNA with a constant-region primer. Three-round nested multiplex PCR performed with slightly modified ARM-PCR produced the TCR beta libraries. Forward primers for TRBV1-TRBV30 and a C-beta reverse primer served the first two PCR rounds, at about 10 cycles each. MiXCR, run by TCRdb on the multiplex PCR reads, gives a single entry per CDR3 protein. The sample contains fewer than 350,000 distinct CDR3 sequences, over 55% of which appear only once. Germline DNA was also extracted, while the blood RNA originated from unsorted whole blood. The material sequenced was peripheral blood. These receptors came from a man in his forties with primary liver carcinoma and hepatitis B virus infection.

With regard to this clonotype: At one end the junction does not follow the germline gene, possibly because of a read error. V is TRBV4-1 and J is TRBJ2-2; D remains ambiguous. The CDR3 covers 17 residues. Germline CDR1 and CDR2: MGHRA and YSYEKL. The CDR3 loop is CASSQGQGLVVTRELFF. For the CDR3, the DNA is TGCGCCAGCAGCCAAGGTCAAGGGCTAGTAGTCACCAGGGAGCTGTTTTTT.

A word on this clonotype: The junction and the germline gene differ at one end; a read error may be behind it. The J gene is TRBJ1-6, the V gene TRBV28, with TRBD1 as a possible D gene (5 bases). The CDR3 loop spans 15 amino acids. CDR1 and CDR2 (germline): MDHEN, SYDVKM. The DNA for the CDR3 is TGTGCAAGCAGCATCCTGGGGCAGGGTGATTCACCCCTCCACTTT. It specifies CASSILGQGDSPLHF. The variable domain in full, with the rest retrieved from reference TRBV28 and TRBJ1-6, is DVKVTQSSRYLVKRTGEKVFLECVQDMDHENMFWYRQDPGLGLRLIYFSYDVKMKEKGDIPEGYSVSREKKERFSLILESASTNQTSMYLCASSILGQGDSPLHFGNGTRLTVT.

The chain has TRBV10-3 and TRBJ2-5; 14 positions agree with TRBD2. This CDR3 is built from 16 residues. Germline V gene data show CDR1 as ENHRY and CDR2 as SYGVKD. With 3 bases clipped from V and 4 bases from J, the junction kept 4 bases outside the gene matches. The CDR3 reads CAISEGLAGGRETQYF. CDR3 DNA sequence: TGTGCCATCAGTGAAGGACTAGCGGGAGGACGAGAGACCCAGTACTTC.

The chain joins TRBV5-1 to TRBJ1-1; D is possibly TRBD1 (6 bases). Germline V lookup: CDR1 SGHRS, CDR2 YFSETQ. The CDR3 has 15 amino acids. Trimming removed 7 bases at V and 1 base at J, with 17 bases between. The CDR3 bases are TGCGCCAGCGGCTACGCGGGACACCAGAACACTGAAGCTTTCTTT. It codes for CASGYAGHQNTEAFF.

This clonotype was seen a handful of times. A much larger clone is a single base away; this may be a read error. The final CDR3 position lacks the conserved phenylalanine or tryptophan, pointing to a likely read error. CDR3 in amino acids: CASTRSNEQFL. The CDR3 DNA is TGTGCCAGCACCCGGAGCAATGAGCAGTTCCTC. The rearrangement joins TRBV12-3 or TRBV12-4 to TRBJ2-1; D remains unclear. This CDR3 is 11 amino acids long. V gave up 7 bases and J gave up 6 bases, with 7 bases separating them.

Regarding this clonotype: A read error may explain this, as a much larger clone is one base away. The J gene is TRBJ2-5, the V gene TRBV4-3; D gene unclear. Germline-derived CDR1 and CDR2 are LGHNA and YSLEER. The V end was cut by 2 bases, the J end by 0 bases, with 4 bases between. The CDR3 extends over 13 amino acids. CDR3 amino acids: CASSQQHQETQYF. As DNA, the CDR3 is TGCGCCAGCAGCCAACAGCACCAAGAGACCCAGTACTTC.

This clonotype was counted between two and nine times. This chain's CDR3 is CASSSTGRRQYF. In nucleotides, the CDR3 is TGTGCCAGCAGCTCGACAGGCAGGAGGCAGTATTTT. The genes are TRBV5-6 and TRBJ2-3; tentative D call: TRBD1 (6 bases). Germline V gives CDR1 SGHDT, CDR2 YYEEEE. Trimming pared 3 bases from V and 11 bases from J, leaving 13 bases between. The CDR3 is made up of 12 amino acids.

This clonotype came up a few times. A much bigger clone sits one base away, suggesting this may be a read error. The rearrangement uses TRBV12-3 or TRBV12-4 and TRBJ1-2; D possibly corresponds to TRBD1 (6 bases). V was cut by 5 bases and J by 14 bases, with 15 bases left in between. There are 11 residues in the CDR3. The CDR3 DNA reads TGTGCCAGCAGTCAGGGGACGGCCGCGACCTTC. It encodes CASSQGTAATF.

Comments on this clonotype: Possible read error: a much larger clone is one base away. CDR3 amino acids: CASSYGRAYEQYF. CDR3 coding DNA: TGTGCCAGCAGTTATGGCAGGGCTTACGAGCAGTACTTC. The rearrangement links TRBV6-5 to TRBJ2-7, with a tentative D call TRBD1 (5 bases). Trimming removed 3 bases from V and 4 bases from J, with 10 bases in between. The CDR3 contains 13 residues. Germline CDR1 reads MNHEY; CDR2 reads SVGAGI.

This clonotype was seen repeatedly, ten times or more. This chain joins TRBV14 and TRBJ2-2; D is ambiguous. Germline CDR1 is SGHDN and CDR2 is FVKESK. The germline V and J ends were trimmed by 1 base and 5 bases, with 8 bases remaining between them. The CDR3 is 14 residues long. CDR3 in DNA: TGTGCCAGCAGCCAAGTGCAAGGGACCGGGGAGCTGTTTTTT. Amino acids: CASSQVQGTGELFF.

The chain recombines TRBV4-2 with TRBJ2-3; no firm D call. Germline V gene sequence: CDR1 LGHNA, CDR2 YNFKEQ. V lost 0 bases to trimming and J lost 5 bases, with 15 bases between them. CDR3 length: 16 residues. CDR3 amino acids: CASSQEFMEGGDTQYF. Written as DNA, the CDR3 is TGTGCCAGCAGCCAAGAATTTATGGAAGGTGGAGATACGCAGTATTTT.

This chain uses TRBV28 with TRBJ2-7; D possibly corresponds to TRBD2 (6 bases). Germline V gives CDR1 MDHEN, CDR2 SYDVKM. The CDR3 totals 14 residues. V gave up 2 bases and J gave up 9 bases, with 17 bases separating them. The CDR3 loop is CASSLTREVWGQYF. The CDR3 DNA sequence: TGTGCCAGCAGTTTAACCAGGGAGGTTTGGGGGCAGTACTTC. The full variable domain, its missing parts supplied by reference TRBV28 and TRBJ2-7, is DVKVTQSSRYLVKRTGEKVFLECVQDMDHENMFWYRQDPGLGLRLIYFSYDVKMKEKGDIPEGYSVSREKKERFSLILESASTNQTSMYLCASSLTREVWGQYFGPGTRLTVT.

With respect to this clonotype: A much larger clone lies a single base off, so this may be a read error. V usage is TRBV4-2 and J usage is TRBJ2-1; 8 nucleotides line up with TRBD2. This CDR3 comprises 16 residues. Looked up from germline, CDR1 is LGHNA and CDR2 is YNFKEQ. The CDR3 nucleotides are TGTGCCAACAGCCAAGATTCTTTAGCGGGAATCAATGAGCAGTTCTTC. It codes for CANSQDSLAGINEQFF.

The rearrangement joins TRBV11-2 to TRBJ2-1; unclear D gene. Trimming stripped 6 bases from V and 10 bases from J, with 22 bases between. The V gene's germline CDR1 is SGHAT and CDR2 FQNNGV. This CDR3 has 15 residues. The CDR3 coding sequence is TGTGCCAGCAGTGGCCAGGTAGGTGGCCTCCAGGAGCAGTTCTTC. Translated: CASSGQVGGLQEQFF.

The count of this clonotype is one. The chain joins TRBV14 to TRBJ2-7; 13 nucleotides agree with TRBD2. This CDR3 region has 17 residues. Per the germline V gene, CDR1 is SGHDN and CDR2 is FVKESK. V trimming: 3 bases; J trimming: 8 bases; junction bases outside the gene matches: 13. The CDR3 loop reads CASSQGLAGTTGTKQYF. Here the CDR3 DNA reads TGTGCCAGCAGCCAGGGACTAGCGGGAACTACGGGAACGAAGCAGTACTTC. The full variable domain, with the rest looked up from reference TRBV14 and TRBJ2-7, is EAGVTQFPSHSVIEKGQTVTLRCDPISGHDNLYWYRRVMGKEIKFLLHFVKESKQDESGMPNNRFLAERTGGTYSTLKVQPAELEDSGVYFCASSQGLAGTTGTKQYFGPGTRLTVT.

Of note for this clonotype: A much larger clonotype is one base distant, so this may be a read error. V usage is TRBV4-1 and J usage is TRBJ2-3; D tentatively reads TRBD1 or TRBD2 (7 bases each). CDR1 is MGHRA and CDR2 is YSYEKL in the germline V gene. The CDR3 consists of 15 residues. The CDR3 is CANSQVSGGGDTQYF. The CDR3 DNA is TGCGCCAACAGCCAAGTATCAGGGGGGGGAGATACGCAGTATTTT.

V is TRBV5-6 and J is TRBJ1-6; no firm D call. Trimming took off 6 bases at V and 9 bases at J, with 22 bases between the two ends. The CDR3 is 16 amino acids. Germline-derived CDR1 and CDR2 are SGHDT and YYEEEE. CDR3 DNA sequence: TGTGCCAGCAACCTTGATAAAGGGCTGAACGGTTCACCCCTCCACTTT. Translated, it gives CASNLDKGLNGSPLHF.

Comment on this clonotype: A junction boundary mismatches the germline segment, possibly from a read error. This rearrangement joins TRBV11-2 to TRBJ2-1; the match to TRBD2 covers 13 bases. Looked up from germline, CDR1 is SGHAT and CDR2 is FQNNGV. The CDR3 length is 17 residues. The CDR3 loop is CTSSELSGLAGFNEQFF. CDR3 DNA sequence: TGTACCAGCAGCGAGCTTTCGGGACTAGCGGGGTTCAATGAGCAGTTCTTC.

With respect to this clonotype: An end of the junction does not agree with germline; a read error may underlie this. CDR3 protein: CASNLDPGPGRSTEAFF. The CDR3 DNA is TGTGCCAGCAACTTAGATCCCGGGCCAGGGAGGAGCACTGAAGCATTCTTT. The chain carries TRBV11-3 and TRBJ1-1; perhaps TRBD1 as D (5 bases). CDR1 is SGHNT and CDR2 is YENEEA in the germline V gene. CDR3 length equals 17 residues. Drawing the rest from reference TRBV11-3 and TRBJ1-1, the complete variable domain is EAGVVQSPRYKIIEKKQPVAFWCNPISGHNTLYWYLQNLGQGPELLIRYENEEAVDDSQLPKDRFSAERLKGVDSTLKIQPAELGDSAVYLCASNLDPGPGRSTEAFFGQGTRLTVV.

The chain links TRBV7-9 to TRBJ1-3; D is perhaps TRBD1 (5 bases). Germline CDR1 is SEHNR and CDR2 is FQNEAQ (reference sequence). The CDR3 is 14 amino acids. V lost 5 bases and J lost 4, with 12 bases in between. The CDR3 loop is CASSPRGIGNTIYF. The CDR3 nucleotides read TGTGCCAGCAGCCCCCGGGGGATCGGAAACACCATATATTTT.

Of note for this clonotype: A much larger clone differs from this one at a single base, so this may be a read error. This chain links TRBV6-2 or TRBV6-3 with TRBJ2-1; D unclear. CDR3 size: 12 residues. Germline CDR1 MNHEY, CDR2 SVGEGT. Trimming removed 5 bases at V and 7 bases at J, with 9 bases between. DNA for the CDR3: TGTGCCAGCAGTCGCTTTAGTAATGAGCAGTTCTTC. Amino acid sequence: CASSRFSNEQFF.

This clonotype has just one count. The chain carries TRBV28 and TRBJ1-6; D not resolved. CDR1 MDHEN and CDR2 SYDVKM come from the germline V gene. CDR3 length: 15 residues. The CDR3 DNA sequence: TGTACCAACAGTTTATATGGGTTAGGTAATTCACCCCTCCACTTT. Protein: CTNSLYGLGNSPLHF. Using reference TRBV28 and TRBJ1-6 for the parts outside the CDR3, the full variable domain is DVKVTQSSRYLVKRTGEKVFLECVQDMDHENMFWYRQDPGLGLRLIYFSYDVKMKEKGDIPEGYSVSREKKERFSLILESASTNQTSMYLCTNSLYGLGNSPLHFGNGTRLTVT.

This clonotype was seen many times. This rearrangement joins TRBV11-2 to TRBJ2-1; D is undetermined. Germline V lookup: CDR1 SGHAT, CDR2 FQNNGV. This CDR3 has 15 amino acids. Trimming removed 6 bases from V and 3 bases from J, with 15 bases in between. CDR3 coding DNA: TGTGCCAGCAGTCCTAATCTCGGAAGCTACAATGAGCAGTTCTTC. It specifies CASSPNLGSYNEQFF.

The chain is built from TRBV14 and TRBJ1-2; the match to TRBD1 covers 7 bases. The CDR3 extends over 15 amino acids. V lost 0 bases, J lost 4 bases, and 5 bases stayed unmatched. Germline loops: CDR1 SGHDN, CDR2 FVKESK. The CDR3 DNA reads TGTGCCAGCAGCCAAGAGCACCGGGACAGCTATGGCTACACCTTC. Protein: CASSQEHRDSYGYTF.

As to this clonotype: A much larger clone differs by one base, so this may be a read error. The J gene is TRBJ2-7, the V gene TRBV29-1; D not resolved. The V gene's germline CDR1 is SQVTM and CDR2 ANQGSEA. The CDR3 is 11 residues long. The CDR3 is CSARVAYKQYF. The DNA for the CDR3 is TGCAGCGCCCGAGTGGCCTACAAGCAGTACTTC.

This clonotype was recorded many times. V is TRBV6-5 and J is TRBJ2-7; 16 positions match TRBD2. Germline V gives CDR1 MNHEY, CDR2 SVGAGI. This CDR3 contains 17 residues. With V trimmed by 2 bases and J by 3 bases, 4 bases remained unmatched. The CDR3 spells CASSYRGLAGGDYEQYF. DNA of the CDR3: TGTGCCAGCAGTTACCGGGGACTAGCGGGAGGGGACTACGAGCAGTACTTC.

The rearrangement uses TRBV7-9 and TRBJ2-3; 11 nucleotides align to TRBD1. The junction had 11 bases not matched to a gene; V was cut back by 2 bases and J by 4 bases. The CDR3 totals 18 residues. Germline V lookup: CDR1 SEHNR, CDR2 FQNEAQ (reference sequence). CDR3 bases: TGTGCCAGCAGCTTATATCGGGACCGGGACAGGGGGGCAGATACGCAGTATTTT. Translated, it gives CASSLYRDRDRGADTQYF.

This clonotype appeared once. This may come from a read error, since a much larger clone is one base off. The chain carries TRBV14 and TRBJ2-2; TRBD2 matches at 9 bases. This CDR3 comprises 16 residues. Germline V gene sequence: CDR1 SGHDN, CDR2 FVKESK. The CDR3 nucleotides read TGTGCCAGCAGCCGTGGACTAGCGTCGAACACCGGGGGGCTGTTTTTT. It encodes CASSRGLASNTGGLFF.